A single T cell receptor beta chain is shown here with its context. This clone appeared a few times. Its antigen is not yet known. No base qualities exist here, and no much larger clone lies one base off it. The intended sense of this specimen's treatment or condition label: oral pan-JAK inhibitor, 5-10 mg twice daily. Lesional scalp punch biopsies and peripheral blood were collected from alopecia areata patients. PBMCs were isolated by density centrifugation and stained for CD3, CD4 and CD8, and CD4+ and CD8+ T cells were sorted on a FACSAria. Libraries were prepared through the immunoSEQ multiplex PCR assay. To provide template for TCR sequencing, every sample had RNA extracted and reverse transcribed into cDNA. SuperScript III was used to make first-strand cDNA, primed with a 2:1 mix of oligo-dT and random hexamers. A synthetic immune receptor repertoire was used to gauge amplification bias, and whatever bias remained was removed computationally. Per the source publication's procedure: Raw reads were preprocessed to remove errors, and CDR3 was defined by IMGT conventions from the conserved cysteine to phenylalanine. Clonality was computed by normalizing Shannon entropy by log2 of the number of productive unique TCRs and subtracting the result from 1. Scalp TCRbeta sequences were cross-referenced with sorted blood CD4 and CD8 repertoires so that the CD4 or CD8 identity of scalp clones could be inferred. TCRdb obtained this table from immuneACCESS and retained in-frame rearrangements with V and J assigned. These tables miss some clones; where compared with another copy, unresolved V genes account for less than half of the shortfall, and the remainder is unexplained. The V and J calls and clone size are taken from that table; D and trimming were inferred from the DNA. This sample has a few hundred thousand clones in its table, and 60% of those were observed once. The biggest ten clones account for about 0.89% of the sample.

The source of the sample is a study of CD8+ T cells in alopecia areata listed by TCRdb under 2018. A note on the overall study: Treated patients were enrolled in an open-label pilot trial of oral tofacitinib, 5 to 10 mg twice daily, for moderate-to-severe alopecia areata. Tofacitinib was administered for 6 to 18 months, and 6 months of follow-up off drug were then conducted to assess delayed response and recurrence. Disease severity in treated patients was measured with the SALT score, which quantifies the percentage of affected scalp surface area. To study T cell clonal expansion in alopecia areata, the researchers applied high-throughput TCRbeta sequencing to both the C3H/HeJ mouse model and human patients. In humans, TCRbeta sequencing was performed on scalp tissue and on sorted CD4+ and CD8+ peripheral blood T cells from healthy controls and from patients with patchy or totalis/universalis alopecia areata. Tofacitinib-treated patients had biopsies at baseline and at 4 and 24 weeks of treatment, with a later scalp biopsy in several patients. Clonality in the scalp was compared among normal scalp (n=4), patchy alopecia areata scalp (n=8), and alopecia totalis/universalis scalp (n=8). RNA was extracted with the PAXgene miRNA kit for fixed scalp, the miRNeasy kit for PBMCs, and the RNeasy kit for mouse skin. TCRbeta CDR3 regions were amplified by immunoSEQ multiplex PCR using 35 Vbeta forward and 13 Jbeta reverse primers.

Paper-wide results and their limitations: Because the treated cohort was small and had just a single nonresponder, larger studies are needed to establish links between baseline CD8+ expansion and response. Unlike mouse skin, where gammadelta T cells dominate, normal human skin contains resident alphabeta T cells that get sequenced too, which complicates analysis of the scalp TCR repertoire. Shared TCR sequences between patients were less evident than in mice, which may be partly attributable to HLA diversity in the patient population. Scalp clonality and the number of expanded CD8+ clones among the top 100 scalp clones were significantly decreased by tofacitinib. Many expanded lesional clones persisted in scalp and blood during tofacitinib treatment, which may partly explain relapse after stopping treatment. Higher clonality and more expanded CD8+ clones were observed in lesional scalp than in normal scalp, particularly in alopecia totalis/universalis, a finding suggestive of antigenic drive.

CDR1 and CDR2 are drawn from the germline V gene (reference sequence): GTSNPN, SVGIG. The CDR3 spans 11 residues, from the cysteine through the phenylalanine. Solely the CDR3 DNA is kept, with 33 bases framed from the first base. V gives up 1 base and J gives up 11 bases, and the segment between their germline ends measures 9 bases. The clonotype was recovered from a human donor with alopecia areata. The receptor chain draws on TRBV30 and TRBJ1-5, with no reliable assignment of the D segment. The input for sequencing was CD4+ T cells sorted from blood, taken at week 52, from a patient treated with tofacitinib. CDR3 protein: CAWSAGLTQHF. The nucleotides are TGTGCCTGGAGTGCGGGCTTGACCCAGCATTTT.